Listed below are T cell receptor beta chains from one sample, sequenced in a study of control samples from healthy donors and cancer patients. Sequencing was performed with immunoSEQ multiplex PCR; in TCRdb, only in-frame clones are kept and a portion is missing. The sample holds about 80,000 clones, roughly 91% seen once. Material: blood. The receptors here all came from a woman between 55 and 75 years old in good health. Each CDR3 is given with its conserved first and last residue. The D gene is left open where the match is weak. Clone size is given for some rows only: seen once, a few or many times, or a class if the clone is expanded.

V gene	J gene	D gene	clone size	CDR3 length	CDR3 protein	CDR3 DNA
TRBV6-6	TRBJ1-1	TRBD1	NA	12	CASSPWTGTAFF	TGTGCCAGCAGTCCATGGACAGGGACGGCTTTCTTT
TRBV27	TRBJ2-5	NA	once	11	CASTNQETQYF	TGTGCCAGCACGAACCAAGAGACCCAGTACTTC
TRBV7-9	TRBJ2-1	TRBD2	NA	15	CASSSHRTSQGEQFF	TGTGCCAGCAGCTCCCACCGGACTAGCCAGGGTGAGCAGTTCTTC
TRBV10-1	TRBJ1-6	NA	NA	12	CASSGRGTPLHF	TGCGCCAGCAGTGGTAGGGGAACCCCCCTCCACTTT
TRBV29-1	TRBJ1-1	NA	NA	14	CSVQFGPTNTEAFF	TGCAGCGTCCAATTCGGACCCACGAACACTGAAGCTTTCTTT
TRBV19	TRBJ2-3	TRBD1	NA	13	CASNDRGTDTQYF	TGTGCCAGTAACGACAGGGGGACAGATACGCAGTATTTT
TRBV4-1	TRBJ1-6	NA	NA	14	CASSFQGEDSPLHF	TGCGCCAGCAGTTTCCAGGGAGAGGATTCACCCCTCCACTTT
TRBV28	TRBJ1-2	NA	NA	15	CASSPPGWQRYGYTF	TGTGCCAGCAGTCCCCCGGGTTGGCAGAGATATGGCTACACCTTC
TRBV5-4	TRBJ2-2	NA	NA	15	CASSLGGSDTGELFF	TGTGCCAGCAGCTTGGGAGGTTCGGACACCGGGGAGCTGTTTTTT
TRBV6-4	TRBJ1-1	TRBD1	NA	14	CASSATGGGTEAFF	TGTGCCAGCAGTGCCACAGGGGGCGGCACTGAAGCTTTCTTT
TRBV2	TRBJ2-1	TRBD2	once	13	CASSPGGLAGMFF	TGTGCCAGCAGTCCAGGGGGACTAGCGGGAATGTTCTTC
TRBV2	TRBJ1-2	NA	NA	16	CASSEGGRGANYGYTF	TGTGCCAGCAGTGAGGGAGGGAGGGGCGCTAACTATGGCTACACCTTC
TRBV7-9	TRBJ2-5	NA	NA	14	CASSPGTLQETQYF	TGTGCCAGCAGCCCGGGGACCCTACAAGAGACCCAGTACTTC
TRBV28	TRBJ1-5	TRBD1	NA	16	CASSGGGDSHWQPQHF	TGTGCCAGCAGTGGCGGAGGGGACAGTCATTGGCAGCCCCAGCATTTT
TRBV6-5	TRBJ2-3	TRBD1	NA	14	CATTGTGLGDTQYF	TGTGCCACAACCGGGACAGGGCTTGGAGATACGCAGTATTTT
TRBV19	TRBJ1-2	TRBD1	NA	13	CASSGTGSYGYTF	TGTGCCAGTAGTGGGACAGGGTCGTATGGCTACACCTTC
TRBV28	TRBJ2-3	TRBD1	NA	10	CAAGTGIKYF	TGTGCCGCGGGGACAGGCATTAAGTATTTT
TRBV2	TRBJ1-4	NA	few	15	CASTYTLPGVEKLFF	TGTGCCAGCACCTATACTCTCCCGGGAGTTGAAAAACTGTTTTTT
TRBV4-1	TRBJ1-2	NA	NA	14	CASSQDARRRDYTF	TGCGCCAGCAGCCAAGACGCTAGGAGAAGGGACTACACCTTC
TRBV28	TRBJ1-2	NA	NA	13	CATKPGRNYGYTF	TGTGCCACAAAGCCAGGGAGAAACTATGGCTACACCTTC